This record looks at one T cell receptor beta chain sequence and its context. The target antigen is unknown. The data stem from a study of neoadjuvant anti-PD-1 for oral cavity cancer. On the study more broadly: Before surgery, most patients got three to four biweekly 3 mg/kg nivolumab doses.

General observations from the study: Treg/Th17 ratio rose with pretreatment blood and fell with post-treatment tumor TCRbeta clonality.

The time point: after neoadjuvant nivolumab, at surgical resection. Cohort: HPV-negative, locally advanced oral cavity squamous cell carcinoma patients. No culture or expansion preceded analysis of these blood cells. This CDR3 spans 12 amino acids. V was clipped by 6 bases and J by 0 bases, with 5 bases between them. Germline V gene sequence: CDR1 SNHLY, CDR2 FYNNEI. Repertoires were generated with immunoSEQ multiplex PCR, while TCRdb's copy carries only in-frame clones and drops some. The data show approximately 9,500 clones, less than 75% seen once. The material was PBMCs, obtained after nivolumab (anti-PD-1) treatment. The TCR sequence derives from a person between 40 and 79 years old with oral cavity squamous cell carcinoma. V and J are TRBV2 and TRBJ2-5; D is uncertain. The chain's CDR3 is CASRKYQETQYF. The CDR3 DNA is TGTGCCAGCAGGAAGTACCAAGAGACCCAGTACTTC.